The entry below describes one T cell receptor (beta chain). Its antigen is unidentified. This record belongs to a study of beta chain features in type 1 diabetes. General study points: There was a moderate but significant shortening of TCRB CDR3s in all four CD4+ subsets of Type 1 diabetes patients. Naive, central memory and Treg TCRB repertoires appeared more alike in patients than in healthy donors.

The CDR3 totals 14 residues. The V end lost 2 bases, the J end lost 1 base, and 9 bases lay between the germline ends. Germline CDR1 SGHDT, CDR2 YYEEEE. The investigators reverse transcribed all of the isolated RNA, so they sequenced expressed TCRB transcripts. Around 3.57 million reads was the average for naive, central memory and regulatory T cell samples. Produced via immunoSEQ multiplex PCR; TCRdb's table is partial and in-frame only. The data hold some 660,000 clones, with more than 13% observed a single time. J is TRBJ1-1 and V is TRBV5-6; D uncertain. The TCR originated in a man between 18 and 29 years old with type 1 diabetes. The sample was naive CD4+ T cells from blood. Here the CDR3 DNA reads TGTGCCAGCAGCTTCCTTTGGGGGAACACTGAAGCTTTCTTT. This codes for CASSFLWGNTEAFF.